The 28 T cell receptor beta chains given below trace back to one sample, sequenced in a study of T cell responses to AZD1222 COVID-19 vaccine. TCRdb keeps only in-frame clones here, not all; method: immunoSEQ multiplex PCR. The sample consists of about 120,000 clones, over 75% of them appearing once. The sequencing here drew on peripheral blood, taken on day 0 of AZD1222 vaccination. The receptors were sampled from an adult in good health.

This clone has just a few counts. One junction end disagrees with the germline gene, perhaps due to a read error. V gene TRBV12-3 or TRBV12-4 combines with J gene TRBJ1-1, with a tentative D call TRBD1 (6 bases). CDR3 length: 12 amino acids. The CDR3 DNA is TGTGCCAGCAGCTCCGGGACAAGGGCGTTCGTGTTT. It yields the protein CASSSGTRAFVF.

This clone was seen more than once but under ten times. For the CDR3, the DNA is TGTGCCTGGAGTGTCGGGTATGGCTATGGCTACACCTTC. Its protein is CAWSVGYGYGYTF. The V call is TRBV30, the J call TRBJ1-2; D not resolved. The CDR3 is 13 residues long. Germline loops: CDR1 GTSNPN, CDR2 SVGIG (reference sequence). V lost 0 bases and J 4 bases, leaving 9 bases between the germline ends. Full variable domain (rest looked up from reference TRBV30 and TRBJ1-2): SQTIHQWPATLVQPVGSPLSLECTVEGTSNPNLYWYRQAAGRGLQLLFYSVGIGQISSEVPQNLSASRPQDRQFILSSKKLLLSDSGFYLCAWSVGYGYGYTFGSGTRLTVV.

This clone was seen just once. The V and J genes are TRBV29-1 and TRBJ1-2; D is undetermined. Trimming removed 4 bases from V and 3 bases from J, with 6 bases in between. From germline, CDR1 is SQVTM and CDR2 ANQGSEA. The CDR3 extends over 11 amino acids. The CDR3 nucleotides read TGCAGCGTTGCTCAAGACTATGGCTACACCTTC. It specifies CSVAQDYGYTF.

The chain employs TRBV6-1 and TRBJ2-7; 9 nucleotides match TRBD2. Germline lookup yields CDR1 MNHNS and CDR2 SASEGT. This CDR3 is 17 amino acids long. J was trimmed by 3 bases and V by 2 bases; bases with no gene match: 11. The CDR3 is CASSEMGAVSGSYEQYF. The CDR3 DNA reads as TGTGCCAGCAGTGAAATGGGTGCAGTTAGCGGGAGCTACGAGCAGTACTTC.

The chain employs TRBV6-5 and TRBJ1-1; no reliable D call. The CDR3 totals 13 residues. In germline, CDR1 is MNHEY, CDR2 SVGAGI. The V and J ends lost 0 bases and 10 bases respectively, with 12 bases between them. The CDR3 loop is CASSYSRSGGAFF. CDR3 bases: TGTGCCAGCAGTTACTCGAGGTCAGGCGGAGCTTTCTTT.

The genes are TRBV14 and TRBJ2-1; 7 bases are shared with TRBD1. Germline V gives CDR1 SGHDN, CDR2 FVKESK. J lost 6 bases, V lost 4 bases, and 3 bases had no gene match. The CDR3 has 13 residues. CDR3 residues: CASSPTGFNEQFF. The CDR3 coding sequence is TGTGCCAGCAGCCCGACAGGGTTCAATGAGCAGTTCTTC.

The chain carries TRBV18 and TRBJ1-4, with a tentative D call TRBD1 (5 bases). The V gene lost 6 bases and the J gene lost 8 bases, with 16 bases spanning the gap. The CDR3 consists of 14 residues. Per the germline V gene, CDR1 is KGHSH and CDR2 is LQKENI. As DNA, the CDR3 is TGTGCCAGCTCCCCGGGGGGGATTGGCGAAAAACTGTTTTTT. Translating it yields CASSPGGIGEKLFF.

The chain is built from TRBV7-2 and TRBJ1-6; tentatively, D is TRBD1 (6 bases). The CDR3 has 13 amino acids. V lost 5 bases and J 7 bases, leaving 9 bases between the germline ends. Germline CDR1 reads SGHTA; CDR2 reads FQGNSA. The DNA for the CDR3 is TGTGCCAGCAGCCTCACAGGGAATTCACCCCTCCACTTT. It codes for CASSLTGNSPLHF.

The rearrangement uses TRBV11-2 and TRBJ2-5, with unresolved D. Germline values: CDR1 SGHAT, CDR2 FQNNGV. CDR3 length equals 16 residues. V gave up 1 base and J gave up 5 bases, with 17 bases separating them. CDR3 in amino acids: CASSLVQAPSWETQYF. In nucleotides, the CDR3 is TGTGCCAGCAGCTTAGTCCAGGCCCCGTCTTGGGAGACCCAGTACTTC.

V and J are TRBV12-3 or TRBV12-4 and TRBJ2-5; the D is unclear. The V end was cut by 4 bases, the J end by 2 bases, with 8 bases between. CDR3 length: 13 residues. The CDR3 loop is CASSSREQETQYF. The CDR3 region has the DNA TGTGCCAGCAGTTCAAGGGAACAAGAGACCCAGTACTTC.

The chain carries TRBV2 and TRBJ1-6, with D perhaps TRBD1 (5 bases). V was clipped by 7 bases and J by 4 bases, with 17 bases between them. The CDR3 runs 16 residues. CDR1 is SNHLY and CDR2 is FYNNEI in the germline V gene. The CDR3 here is CASTPRQGVYNSPLHF. The CDR3 DNA is TGTGCCAGCACCCCTCGGCAGGGAGTTTATAATTCACCCCTCCACTTT.

A single count supports this clone. The chain combines TRBV2 with TRBJ1-1; tentative D call: TRBD1 (5 bases). V was pared by 2 bases and J by 5 bases, with 12 bases between. CDR3 length equals 14 residues. CDR1 SNHLY and CDR2 FYNNEI come from the germline V gene. CDR3 residues: CASSELGEGTEAFF. The CDR3 DNA reads TGTGCCAGCAGTGAATTAGGAGAGGGGACTGAAGCTTTCTTT.

This clone has just a few counts. The chain recombines TRBV3-1 (or the pseudogene TRBV3-2) with TRBJ2-7; TRBD1 aligns across 8 bases. The CDR3 loop spans 15 amino acids. V was pared by 0 bases and J by 4 bases, with 5 bases of the junction left unmatched. Germline CDR1 is LGHDT and CDR2 is YNNKEL (reference sequence). The CDR3 loop reads CASSQDQGASYEQYF. The DNA for the CDR3 is TGTGCCAGCAGCCAAGATCAGGGGGCGAGTTACGAGCAGTACTTC.

The chain employs TRBV5-1 and TRBJ2-2; D is perhaps TRBD2 (6 bases). V lost 3 bases and J 8 bases, leaving 14 bases between the germline ends. This CDR3 is built from 14 residues. Germline lookup yields CDR1 SGHRS and CDR2 YFSETQ. CDR3 nucleotides: TGCGCCAGCAGCTCCCTTAGCGGCGCGGGGGAGCTGTTTTTT. Residues: CASSSLSGAGELFF.

This clone was counted a single time. The chain is built from TRBV5-8 and TRBJ1-4; D is perhaps TRBD1 (5 bases). CDR1 and CDR2 (germline): SGHTS, YDEGEE. The CDR3 consists of 12 residues. The V end lost 4 bases, the J end lost 11 bases, and 12 bases lay between the germline ends. CDR3 amino acids: CASSAAGGKLFF. The CDR3 coding sequence is TGTGCCAGCAGCGCCGCGGGGGGGAAACTGTTTTTT.

The V gene is TRBV5-6, the J gene TRBJ1-2, with D maybe TRBD1 (6 bases). CDR1 and CDR2 (germline): SGHDT, YYEEEE. The V end lost 0 bases, the J end lost 10 bases, and 16 bases lay between the germline ends. This CDR3 is built from 14 residues. In nucleotides, the CDR3 is TGTGCCAGCAGCTTGGCCGACAGGAGGAAGGACTACACCTTC. It encodes CASSLADRRKDYTF.

This clone turned up a few times. The chain combines TRBV15 with TRBJ1-2; a possible D gene is TRBD1 (6 bases). The CDR3 is made up of 13 amino acids. Germline loops: CDR1 LNHNV, CDR2 YYDKDF (reference sequence). The V end lost 3 bases, the J end lost 4 bases, and 9 bases lay between the germline ends. CDR3 region: CATSSGTRYGYTF. CDR3 nucleotides: TGTGCCACCAGCAGCGGGACACGCTATGGCTACACCTTC. The full variable domain, its missing parts supplied by reference TRBV15 and TRBJ1-2, is DAMVIQNPRYQVTQFGKPVTLSCSQTLNHNVMYWYQQKSSQAPKLLFHYYDKDFNNEADTPDNFQSRRPNTSFCFLDIRSPGLGDTAMYLCATSSGTRYGYTFGSGTRLTVV.

The V and J genes are TRBV2 and TRBJ2-1; 7 bases are a match to TRBD2. Germline V gene data show CDR1 as SNHLY and CDR2 as FYNNEI. The CDR3 extends over 14 amino acids. The V and J ends lost 6 bases and 3 bases, in that order; junction bases with no gene match: 5. The CDR3 region is CASRGSGNYNEQFF. In DNA form, the CDR3 reads TGTGCCAGCAGGGGCAGCGGGAACTACAATGAGCAGTTCTTC.

This chain connects TRBV5-5 to TRBJ2-7; 7 bases agree with TRBD1. Trimming removed 0 bases from V and 6 bases from J; junction bases left unmatched: 3. The CDR3 contains 13 residues. Germline CDR1 and CDR2: SGHKS and YYEKEE (reference sequence). The CDR3 region is CASSLEGTVEQYF. The DNA of the CDR3 is TGTGCCAGCAGCTTGGAGGGGACAGTCGAGCAGTACTTC.

The gene calls are TRBV7-6 and TRBJ2-1; 7 bases align to TRBD2. Germline CDR1 and CDR2: SGHVS and FNYEAQ. Trimming removed 5 bases from V and 5 bases from J; junction bases left unmatched: 9. The CDR3 totals 15 residues. DNA of the CDR3: TGTGCCAGCAGCCATGTCTGGGGGGGAAACAATGAGCAGTTCTTC. Translated, it gives CASSHVWGGNNEQFF.

The V gene is TRBV4-1, the J gene TRBJ1-1, with D tentatively TRBD1 (6 bases). The CDR3 has 14 residues. CDR1 is MGHRA, CDR2 YSYEKL, per germline. Trimming took 1 base from V and 6 from J, leaving 12 bases between them. CDR3 bases: TGCGCCAGCAGCCAAGGTGGTAGGGGGGCTGAAGCTTTCTTT. This encodes CASSQGGRGAEAFF.

The V gene is TRBV5-4, the J gene TRBJ1-6; 8 nucleotides match TRBD1. The CDR3 has 16 residues. Germline CDR1 SGHNT, CDR2 YYREEE (reference sequence). With 3 bases clipped from V and 3 bases from J, the junction kept 5 bases outside the gene matches. CDR3 in amino acids: CASSSRGTGYNSPLHF. CDR3 coding DNA: TGTGCCAGCAGCTCACGGGGGACAGGCTATAATTCACCCCTCCACTTT.

V gene TRBV2 combines with J gene TRBJ1-2; D is perhaps TRBD1 (5 bases). CDR3 size: 12 residues. V was clipped by 7 bases and J by 5 bases, with 11 bases between them. CDR1 SNHLY and CDR2 FYNNEI come from the germline V gene. CDR3 sequence (DNA): TGTGCCAGCACCGGCGGGACTTATGGCTACACCTTC. Its translation: CASTGGTYGYTF.

The rearrangement links TRBV11-2 to TRBJ1-2; 9 bases agree with TRBD1. After removal of 1 base from V and 0 bases from J, the junction contained 9 bases not matched to a gene. CDR1 SGHAT and CDR2 FQNNGV come from the germline V gene. The CDR3 covers 18 residues. CDR3 protein: CASSLAGQGRVANYGYTF. The CDR3 DNA follows: TGTGCCAGCAGCTTAGCCGGACAGGGGCGGGTGGCTAACTATGGCTACACCTTC.

As for this clone: In the same sample, other DNA sequences code for this CDR3. V usage is TRBV18 and J usage is TRBJ2-2; D gene uncertain. Per the germline V gene, CDR1 is KGHSH and CDR2 is LQKENI. The CDR3 extends over 12 amino acids. With 1 base removed from V and 4 bases from J, the gap between germline ends came to 1 base. CDR3 residues: CASSPLTGELFF. The CDR3 nucleotides are TGTGCCAGCTCACCACTCACCGGGGAGCTGTTTTTT.

The J gene is TRBJ1-5, the V gene TRBV7-8; tentative D call: TRBD1 (5 bases). The germline V and J ends were trimmed by 1 base and 4 bases, with 14 bases remaining between them. This CDR3 is 16 amino acids long. In germline, CDR1 is SGHVS, CDR2 FQNEAQ. In DNA, the CDR3 is TGTGCCAGCAGCTTAGAGAGGCAGGGAAGGAATCAGCCCCAGCATTTT. It is translated as CASSLERQGRNQPQHF.

The V call is TRBV5-6, the J call TRBJ2-7, with D maybe TRBD1 (6 bases). This CDR3 has 15 amino acids. CDR1 and CDR2 from the germline V gene are SGHDT and YYEEEE. Between the trimmed V and J ends, which lost 0 bases and 3 bases, there was a span of 13 bases. CDR3 coding DNA: TGTGCCAGCAGCTTGGAAGCGACAGGCAACTACGAGCAGTACTTC. Protein product: CASSLEATGNYEQYF.

CDR3 sequence reads: CASSLALVTSGNTDTQYF. DNA for the CDR3: TGTGCCAGCAGCTTAGCGCTTGTCACTAGCGGGAACACAGATACGCAGTATTTT. The chain carries TRBV7-8 and TRBJ2-3; 10 nucleotides line up with TRBD2. Unmatched junction bases numbered 8, after V lost 0 bases and J lost 2 bases. CDR1 is SGHVS and CDR2 is FQNEAQ in the germline V gene. CDR3 length equals 18 residues.